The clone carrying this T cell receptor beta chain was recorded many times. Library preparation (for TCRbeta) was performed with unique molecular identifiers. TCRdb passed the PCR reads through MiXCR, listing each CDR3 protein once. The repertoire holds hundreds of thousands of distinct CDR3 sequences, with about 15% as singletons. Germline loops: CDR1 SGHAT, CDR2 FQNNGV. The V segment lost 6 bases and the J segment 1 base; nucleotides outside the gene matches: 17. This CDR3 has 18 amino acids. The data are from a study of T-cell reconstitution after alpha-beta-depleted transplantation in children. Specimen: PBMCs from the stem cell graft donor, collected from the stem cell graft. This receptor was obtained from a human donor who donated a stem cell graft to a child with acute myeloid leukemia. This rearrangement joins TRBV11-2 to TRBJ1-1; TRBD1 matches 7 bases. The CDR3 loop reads CASSPRTGSQFPNTEAFF. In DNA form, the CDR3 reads TGTGCCAGCAGTCCGCGGACAGGCTCCCAGTTCCCGAACACTGAAGCTTTCTTT.